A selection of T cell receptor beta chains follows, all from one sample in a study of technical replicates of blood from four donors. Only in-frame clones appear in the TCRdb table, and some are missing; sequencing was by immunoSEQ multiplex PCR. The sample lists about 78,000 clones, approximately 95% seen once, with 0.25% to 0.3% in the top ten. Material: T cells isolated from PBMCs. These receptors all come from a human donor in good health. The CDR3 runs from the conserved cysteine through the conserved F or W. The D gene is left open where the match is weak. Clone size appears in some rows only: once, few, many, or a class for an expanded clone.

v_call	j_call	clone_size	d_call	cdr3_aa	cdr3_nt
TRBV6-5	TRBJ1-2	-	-	CASSSRYGYTF	TGTGCCAGCTCGAGTCGTTATGGCTACACCTTC
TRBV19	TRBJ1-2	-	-	CASSALDRNWDGYTF	TGTGCCAGTAGTGCGTTGGACAGAAACTGGGATGGCTACACCTTC
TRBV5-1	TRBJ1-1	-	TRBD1	CASSSGGTANTEAFF	TGCGCCAGCAGCTCGGGGGGGACAGCGAACACTGAAGCTTTCTTT
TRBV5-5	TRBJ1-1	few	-	CASSLERGLGTEAFF	TGTGCCAGCAGCTTGGAGCGGGGGCTAGGCACTGAAGCTTTCTTT
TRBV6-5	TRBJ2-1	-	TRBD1	CASSYAFRQGDEQFF	TGTGCCAGCAGTTACGCCTTTCGACAGGGAGATGAGCAGTTCTTC
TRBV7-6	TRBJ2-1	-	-	CASSLASSDEQFF	TGTGCCAGCAGCTTGGCTAGCAGCGATGAGCAGTTCTTC
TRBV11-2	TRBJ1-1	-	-	CASSFRSTGPNTEAFF	TGTGCCAGCAGCTTTCGGTCCACAGGGCCCAACACTGAAGCTTTCTTT
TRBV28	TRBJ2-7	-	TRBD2	CASSTRLAGGYEQYF	TGTGCCAGCAGTACCAGACTAGCGGGAGGCTACGAGCAGTACTTC
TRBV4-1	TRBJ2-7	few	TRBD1	CASSQDMTGGGYEQYF	TGCGCCAGCAGCCAAGATATGACAGGGGGAGGCTACGAGCAGTACTTC
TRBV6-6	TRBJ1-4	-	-	CASSTVQRGGDEKLFF	TGTGCCAGCAGTACGGTACAAAGGGGCGGGGATGAAAAACTGTTTTTT
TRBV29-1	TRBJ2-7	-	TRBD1	CSVEGQGVYEQYF	TGCAGCGTTGAAGGACAGGGGGTCTACGAGCAGTACTTC
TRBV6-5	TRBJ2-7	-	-	CASSYKGLAVLEQYF	TGTGCCAGCAGTTACAAAGGCCTAGCCGTCCTCGAGCAGTACTTC
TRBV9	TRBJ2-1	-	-	CASSVSRWTTAYNEQFF	TGTGCCAGCAGCGTATCTCGCTGGACTACCGCCTACAATGAGCAGTTCTTC
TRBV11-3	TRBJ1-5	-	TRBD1	CASSLEGEQGANQPQHF	TGTGCCAGCAGCTTAGAAGGAGAACAGGGGGCGAATCAGCCCCAGCATTTT
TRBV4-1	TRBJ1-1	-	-	CASSREPNTEAFF	TGCGCCAGCAGCAGGGAGCCGAACACTGAAGCTTTCTTT
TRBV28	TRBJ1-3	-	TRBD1	CASSSAGQGMTNTIYF	TGTGCCAGCAGTTCGGCGGGACAGGGGATGACAAACACCATATATTTT
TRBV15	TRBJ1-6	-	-	CATSAEPDSTCHF	TGTGCCACCAGCGCCGAGCCGGACAGTACCTGCCACTTT
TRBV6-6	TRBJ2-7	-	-	CASSYSKQGLYEQYF	TGTGCCAGCAGTTACTCGAAGCAGGGCCTTTACGAGCAGTACTTC
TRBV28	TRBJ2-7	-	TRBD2	CATKGRVGYEQYF	TGTGCCACCAAAGGGAGGGTTGGCTACGAGCAGTACTTC
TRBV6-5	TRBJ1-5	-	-	CASSSRVGEFNQPQHF	TGTGCCAGCAGTTCCAGGGTTGGAGAATTCAATCAGCCCCAGCATTTT
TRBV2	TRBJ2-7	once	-	CASSVRQVSYEQYF	TGTGCCAGCAGTGTTAGGCAGGTATCCTACGAGCAGTACTTC
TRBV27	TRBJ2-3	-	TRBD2	CASSPGTMGTDTQYF	TGTGCCAGCAGTCCAGGGACTATGGGAACCGATACGCAGTATTTT
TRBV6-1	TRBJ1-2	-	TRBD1	CASLQGAPPNYGYTF	TGTGCCAGCCTGCAGGGGGCCCCTCCTAACTATGGCTACACCTTC
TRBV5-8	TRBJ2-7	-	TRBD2	CASSSIAGGYEQYF	TGTGCCAGCAGCTCCATAGCGGGAGGCTACGAGCAGTACTTC
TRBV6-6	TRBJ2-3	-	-	CASSPSDTQYF	TGTGCCAGCAGCCCCTCGGATACGCAGTATTTT